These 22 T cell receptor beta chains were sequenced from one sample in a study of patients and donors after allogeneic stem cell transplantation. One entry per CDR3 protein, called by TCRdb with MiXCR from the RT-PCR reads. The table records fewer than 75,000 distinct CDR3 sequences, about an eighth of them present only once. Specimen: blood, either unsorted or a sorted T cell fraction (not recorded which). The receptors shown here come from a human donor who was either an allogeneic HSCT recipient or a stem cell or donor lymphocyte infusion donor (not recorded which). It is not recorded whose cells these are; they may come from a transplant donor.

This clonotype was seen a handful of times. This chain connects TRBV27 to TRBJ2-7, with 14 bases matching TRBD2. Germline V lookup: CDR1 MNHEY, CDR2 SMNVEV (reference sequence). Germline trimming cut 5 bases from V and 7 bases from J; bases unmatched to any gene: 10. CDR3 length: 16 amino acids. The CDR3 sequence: CASSRTSGRSPWEQYF. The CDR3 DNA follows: TGTGCCAGCAGTCGGACTAGCGGGAGGTCCCCGTGGGAGCAGTACTTC.

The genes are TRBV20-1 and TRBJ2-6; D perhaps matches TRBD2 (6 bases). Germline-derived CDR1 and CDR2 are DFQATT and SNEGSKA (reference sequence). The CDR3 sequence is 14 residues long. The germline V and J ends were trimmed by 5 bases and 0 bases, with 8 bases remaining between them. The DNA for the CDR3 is TGCAGTGCTCCCGGGAGCTCTGGGGCCAACGTCCTGACTTTC. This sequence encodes CSAPGSSGANVLTF.

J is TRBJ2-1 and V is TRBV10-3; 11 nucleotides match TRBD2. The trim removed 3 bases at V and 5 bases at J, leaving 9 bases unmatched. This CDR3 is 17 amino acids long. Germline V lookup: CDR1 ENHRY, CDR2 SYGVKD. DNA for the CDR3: TGTGCCATCAGTGAACAGACTAGCGGGGTTGTCCACAATGAGCAGTTCTTC. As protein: CAISEQTSGVVHNEQFF.

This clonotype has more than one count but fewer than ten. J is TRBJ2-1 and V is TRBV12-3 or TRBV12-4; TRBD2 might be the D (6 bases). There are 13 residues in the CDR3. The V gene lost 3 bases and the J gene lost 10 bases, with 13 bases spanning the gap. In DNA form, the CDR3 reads TGTGCCAGCAGTTTTAGGAGGGCTAGCGAGCAGTTCTTC. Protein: CASSFRRASEQFF.

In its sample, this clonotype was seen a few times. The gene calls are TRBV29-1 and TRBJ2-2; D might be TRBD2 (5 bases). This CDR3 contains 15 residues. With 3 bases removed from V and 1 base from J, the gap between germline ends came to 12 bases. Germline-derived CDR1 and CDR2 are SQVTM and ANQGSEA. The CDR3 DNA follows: TGCAGCGTTGAGAGGGCCAGCCGGAACACCGGGGAGCTGTTTTTT. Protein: CSVERASRNTGELFF.

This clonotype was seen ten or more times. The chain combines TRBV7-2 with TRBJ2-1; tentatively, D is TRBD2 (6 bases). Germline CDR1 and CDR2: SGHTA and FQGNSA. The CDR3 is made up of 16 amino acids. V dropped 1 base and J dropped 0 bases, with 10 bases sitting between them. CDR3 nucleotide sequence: TGTGCCAGCAGCTTAGGGAGGGCGAGCTCCTACAATGAGCAGTTCTTC. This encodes CASSLGRASSYNEQFF.

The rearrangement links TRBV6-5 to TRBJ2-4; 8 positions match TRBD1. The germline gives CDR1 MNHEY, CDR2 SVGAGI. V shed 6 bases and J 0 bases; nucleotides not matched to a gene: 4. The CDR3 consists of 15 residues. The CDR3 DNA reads TGTGCCAGCAGGATGACAGGGGAAGCCAAAAACATTCAGTACTTC. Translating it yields CASRMTGEAKNIQYF.

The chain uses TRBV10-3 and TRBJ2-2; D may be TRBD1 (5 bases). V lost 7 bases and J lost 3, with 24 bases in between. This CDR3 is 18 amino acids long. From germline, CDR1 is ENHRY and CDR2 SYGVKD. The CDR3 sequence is CAITDLPQGREDTGELFF. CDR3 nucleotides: TGTGCCATCACCGACCTTCCCCAGGGAAGGGAAGACACCGGGGAGCTGTTTTTT.

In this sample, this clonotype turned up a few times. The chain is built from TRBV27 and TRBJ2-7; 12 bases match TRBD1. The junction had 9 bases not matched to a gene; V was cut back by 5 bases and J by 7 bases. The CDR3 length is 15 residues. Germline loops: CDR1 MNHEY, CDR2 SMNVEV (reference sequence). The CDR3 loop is CASSPGTGGPREQYF. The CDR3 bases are TGTGCCAGCAGTCCTGGGACAGGGGGCCCGCGGGAGCAGTACTTC.

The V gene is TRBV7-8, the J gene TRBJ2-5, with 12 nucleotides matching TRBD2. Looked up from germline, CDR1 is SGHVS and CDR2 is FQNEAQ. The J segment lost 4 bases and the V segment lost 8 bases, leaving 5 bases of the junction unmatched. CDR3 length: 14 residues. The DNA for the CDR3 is TGTGCCAGCCGCCCGACTAGCGGGAGAGAGACCCAGTACTTC. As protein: CASRPTSGRETQYF.

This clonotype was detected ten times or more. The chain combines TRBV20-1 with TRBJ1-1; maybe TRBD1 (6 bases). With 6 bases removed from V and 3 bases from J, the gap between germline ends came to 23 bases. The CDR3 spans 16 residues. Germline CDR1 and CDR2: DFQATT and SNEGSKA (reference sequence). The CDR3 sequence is CSAFSGWQGYHTEAFF. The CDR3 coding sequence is TGCAGTGCCTTCTCGGGATGGCAGGGGTATCACACTGAAGCTTTCTTT.

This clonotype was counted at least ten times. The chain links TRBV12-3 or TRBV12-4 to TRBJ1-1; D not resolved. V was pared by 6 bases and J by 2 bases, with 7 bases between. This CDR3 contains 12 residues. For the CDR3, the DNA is TGTGCCAGCAGCTACATTAACACTGAAGCTTTCTTT. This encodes CASSYINTEAFF.

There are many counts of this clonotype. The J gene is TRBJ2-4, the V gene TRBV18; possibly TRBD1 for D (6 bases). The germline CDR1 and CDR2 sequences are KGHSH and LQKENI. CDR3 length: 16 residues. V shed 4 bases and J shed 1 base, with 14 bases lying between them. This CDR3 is CASSQTGMLAKNIQYF. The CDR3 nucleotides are TGTGCCAGCTCACAAACAGGGATGTTGGCCAAAAACATTCAGTACTTC.

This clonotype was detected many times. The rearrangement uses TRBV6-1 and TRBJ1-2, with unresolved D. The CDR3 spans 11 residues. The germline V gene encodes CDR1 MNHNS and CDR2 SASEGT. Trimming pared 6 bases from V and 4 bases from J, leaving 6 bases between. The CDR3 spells CASSRPYGYTF. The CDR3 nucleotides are TGTGCCAGCAGCCGACCCTATGGCTACACCTTC.

CDR3 region: CASSYLASDGSEQYF. The CDR3 DNA sequence: TGTGCCAGCAGTTACTTGGCTAGCGATGGGTCCGAGCAGTACTTC. V gene TRBV6-6 combines with J gene TRBJ2-7, with D tentatively TRBD2 (6 bases). The CDR3 has 15 amino acids. V was shortened by 1 base and J by 6 bases, with 16 bases between the two germline ends. CDR1 is MNHNY, CDR2 SVGAGI, per germline (reference sequence).

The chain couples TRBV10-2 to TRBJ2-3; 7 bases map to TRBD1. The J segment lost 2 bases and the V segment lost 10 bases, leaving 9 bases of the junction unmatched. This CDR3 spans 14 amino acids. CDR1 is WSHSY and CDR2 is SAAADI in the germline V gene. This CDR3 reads CATTGQPYTDTQYF. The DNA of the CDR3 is TGCGCCACTACGGGACAGCCTTACACAGATACGCAGTATTTT.

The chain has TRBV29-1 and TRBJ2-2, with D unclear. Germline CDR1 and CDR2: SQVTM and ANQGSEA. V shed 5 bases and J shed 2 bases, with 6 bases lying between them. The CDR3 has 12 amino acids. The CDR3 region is CSVSTNTGELFF. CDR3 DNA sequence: TGCAGCGTTTCGACTAACACCGGGGAGCTGTTTTTT.

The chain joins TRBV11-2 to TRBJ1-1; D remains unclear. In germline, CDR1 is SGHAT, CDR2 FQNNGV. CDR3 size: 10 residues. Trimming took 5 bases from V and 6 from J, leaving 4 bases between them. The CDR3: CASSGAEAFF. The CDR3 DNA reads TGTGCCAGCAGCGGGGCTGAAGCTTTCTTT.

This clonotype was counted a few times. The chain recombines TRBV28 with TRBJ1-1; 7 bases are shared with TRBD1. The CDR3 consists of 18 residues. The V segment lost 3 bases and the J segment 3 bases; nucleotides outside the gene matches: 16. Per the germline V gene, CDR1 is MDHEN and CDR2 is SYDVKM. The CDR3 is CASSFFFPRDRPYTEAFF. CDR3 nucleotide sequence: TGTGCCAGCAGTTTCTTCTTTCCCCGGGACAGACCTTACACTGAAGCTTTCTTT.

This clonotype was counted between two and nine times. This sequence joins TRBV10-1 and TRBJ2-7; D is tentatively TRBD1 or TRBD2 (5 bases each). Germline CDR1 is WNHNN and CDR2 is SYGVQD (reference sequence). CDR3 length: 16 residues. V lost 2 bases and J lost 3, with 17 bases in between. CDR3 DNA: TGCGCCAGCAGTGAGGCCCACAGCGAGGGGAACTACGAGCAGTACTTC. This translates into CASSEAHSEGNYEQYF.

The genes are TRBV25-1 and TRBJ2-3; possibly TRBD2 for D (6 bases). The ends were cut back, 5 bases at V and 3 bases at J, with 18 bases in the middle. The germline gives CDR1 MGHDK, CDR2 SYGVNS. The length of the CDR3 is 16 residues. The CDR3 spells CASSNPTSSRTDTQYF. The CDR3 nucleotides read TGTGCCAGCAGTAACCCTACTAGCTCAAGGACAGATACGCAGTATTTT.

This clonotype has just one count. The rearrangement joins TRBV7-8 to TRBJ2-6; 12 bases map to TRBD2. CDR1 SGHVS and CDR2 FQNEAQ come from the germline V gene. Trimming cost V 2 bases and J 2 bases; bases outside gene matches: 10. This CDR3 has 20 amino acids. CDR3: CASSLIGGLAGGTGANVLTF. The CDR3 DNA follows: TGTGCCAGCAGCTTAATCGGTGGGCTAGCGGGAGGGACTGGGGCCAACGTCCTGACTTTC.